This T cell receptor (beta chain) came from a study of T cell responses to AZD1222 COVID-19 vaccine. V was trimmed by 2 bases and J by 6 bases, leaving 10 bases between them. CDR1 SGHTA and CDR2 FQGTGA come from the germline V gene. This CDR3 has 14 amino acids. TCRdb's table, derived via immunoSEQ multiplex PCR, lists solely in-frame clones and lacks some. The sample records 130,000 to 150,000 clones, about 90% being singletons. The gene calls are TRBV7-3 and TRBJ1-4; no reliable D call. The specimen was peripheral blood, collected on day 0 of AZD1222 vaccination. The receptor was derived from an adult in good health. The CDR3 sequence: CASSLDPGDEKLFF. As DNA, the CDR3 is TGTGCCAGCAGCTTAGACCCGGGCGATGAAAAACTGTTTTTT.